This TCR beta chain was sequenced for a study of blood T cells in healthy people across ages. Germline V gives CDR1 LNHNV, CDR2 YYDKDF (reference sequence). The CDR3 covers 14 residues. Together with a sample-barcoded 5' primer, a J-beta primer mix was included in a second PCR lasting about 7 to 12 cycles. One entry per CDR3 protein, called by TCRdb with MiXCR from the 5' RACE reads. The sample includes 1.5 million to 2 million distinct CDR3 sequences, 49% of them seen just once. Sequenced material: blood. J is TRBJ2-1 and V is TRBV15; D is unresolved. The tail of the sequence fits TRBJ2-7 better, so the J call may be wrong. The sequence derives from a woman between 40 and 55 years old in good health. The CDR3 here is CATSRDFASNEQYF. In DNA form, the CDR3 reads TGTGCCACCAGCAGAGATTTCGCCTCGAATGAGCAGTACTTC.